This TCR beta chain was sequenced for a study of T-cell memory formation after mild COVID-19. Study observations and caveats: Mainly in CM and EM were contracting CD4+ clones; CD8+ were in EMRA.

At least ten counts were recorded for this clonotype. Its antigen is unknown. CDR3 length equals 15 residues. Per the germline V gene, CDR1 is MGHRA and CDR2 is YSYEKL. Trimming cost V 5 bases and J 5 bases, with 15 bases left between them. TCRdb re-analysed the 5' RACE reads in MiXCR, keeping a single row per CDR3 protein. The sample lists 120,000 to 150,000 distinct CDR3 sequences; 6% to 7% were seen once. J is TRBJ1-4 and V is TRBV4-1; the D gene is possibly TRBD1 (6 bases). The sequenced sample was PBMCs or a T cell subset sorted from them (not recorded which). This TCR came from an adult woman who had mild COVID-19 (a few samples of this study predate the infection). Cell type and time point are not known. DNA for the CDR3: TGCGCCAGCAGCGCTGAGGGCAGGGGAAATGAAAAACTGTTTTTT. Residues: CASSAEGRGNEKLFF.